This entry lists 25 T cell receptor beta chains sequenced from one sample in a study of cytomegalovirus exposure and HLA in healthy donors. PCR was performed using 60 Vbeta and 13 Jbeta primers. Libraries were prepared by immunoSEQ multiplex PCR; TCRdb keeps only in-frame clonotypes and omits some of them. Among about 90,000 clones, about three quarters were seen once, and the ten largest hold 2% to 2.5%. The sequenced sample consisted of PBMCs. These receptors were taken from a boy under 18 in good health and CMV-seronegative.

This sequence joins TRBV29-1 and TRBJ2-7; tentative D call: TRBD1 (6 bases). CDR1 and CDR2 from the germline V gene are SQVTM and ANQGSEA. CDR3 length equals 12 residues. V lost 3 bases to trimming and J lost 4 bases, with 10 bases between them. This CDR3 reads CSVEWGQYEQYF. The CDR3 region has the DNA TGCAGCGTTGAGTGGGGGCAATACGAGCAGTACTTC.

J is TRBJ1-4 and V is TRBV28, with TRBD1 identical over 8 bases. This CDR3 spans 14 amino acids. Germline V gives CDR1 MDHEN, CDR2 SYDVKM. Trimming at V came to 6 bases and at J to 4 bases, leaving 4 bases not matched to a gene. The CDR3 DNA reads TGTGCCAGCAGGGACAGGGTTCGTAATGAAAAACTGTTTTTT. It specifies CASRDRVRNEKLFF.

The V gene is TRBV7-9, the J gene TRBJ2-1, with 8 bases lining up with TRBD2. The length of the CDR3 is 15 residues. Losses at the gene ends were 6 bases for V and 4 bases for J; bases not matched to a gene: 8. Germline CDR1 is SEHNR and CDR2 is FQNEAQ (reference sequence). The CDR3 DNA reads TGTGCCAGCAGTCTTAGCGGGGCCCGTTACAATGAGCAGTTCTTC. Protein product: CASSLSGARYNEQFF.

J is TRBJ1-5 and V is TRBV7-2, with D unresolved. The CDR3 runs to 12 residues. Between the trimmed V and J ends, which lost 7 bases and 6 bases, there was a span of 10 bases. Per germline, CDR1 SGHTA and CDR2 FQGNSA. The CDR3 DNA is TGTGCCAGCACCTACGGAGGTCAGCCCCAGCATTTT. It is translated as CASTYGGQPQHF. Looking up the rest from reference TRBV7-2 and TRBJ1-5 gives the full variable domain: GAGVSQSPSNKVTEKGKDVELRCDPISGHTALYWYRQSLGQGLEFLIYFQGNSAPDKSGLPSDRFSAERTGGSVSTLTIQRTQQEDSAVYLCASTYGGQPQHFGDGTRLSIL.

The CDR3 is CASSSRLAGRYNEQFF. CDR3 in DNA: TGTGCCAGCAGCTCTCGACTAGCGGGACGATACAATGAGCAGTTCTTC. J is TRBJ2-1 and V is TRBV5-6; TRBD2 matches 11 bases. The CDR3 consists of 16 residues. Germline assignment: CDR1 SGHDT and CDR2 YYEEEE. J was trimmed by 4 bases and V by 3 bases; bases with no gene match: 6.

This clone has more than one count but fewer than ten. The chain combines TRBV2 with TRBJ1-5; D is possibly TRBD1 (5 bases). The CDR3 spans 18 residues. Germline V gene sequence: CDR1 SNHLY, CDR2 FYNNEI. V lost 0 bases and J 0 bases, leaving 15 bases between the germline ends. The CDR3 nucleotides are TGTGCCAGCAGTGAAGCCACCCTCTGGGGCTATAGCAATCAGCCCCAGCATTTT. Its translation: CASSEATLWGYSNQPQHF. The variable domain in full, with the rest retrieved from reference TRBV2 and TRBJ1-5, is EPEVTQTPSHQVTQMGQEVILRCVPISNHLYFYWYRQILGQKVEFLVSFYNNEISEKSEIFDDQFSVERPDGSNFTLKIRSTKLEDSAMYFCASSEATLWGYSNQPQHFGDGTRLSIL.

This clone was counted a few times. V usage is TRBV9 and J usage is TRBJ2-1; 9 bases are a match to TRBD1. Germline-derived CDR1 and CDR2 are SGDLS and YYNGEE. V shed 1 base and J 7 bases; nucleotides not matched to a gene: 6. The CDR3 sequence is 15 residues long. CDR3 amino acids: CASSVQGQGFNEQFF. The CDR3, as DNA: TGTGCCAGCAGCGTACAAGGACAGGGGTTTAATGAGCAGTTCTTC.

The V call is TRBV12-2, the J call TRBJ2-3; TRBD2, the D gene given by the table, was not confirmed from the DNA. TRBV12-2 is reported as a pseudogene. The CDR3 is made up of 15 amino acids. CDR3: CASRLALVGTDTQYF. The CDR3 coding sequence is TGTGCAAGTCGCTTAGCCCTCGTCGGGACAGATACGCAGTATTTT.

The chain links TRBV19 to TRBJ1-1; 8 bases match TRBD1. The CDR3 contains 12 residues. CDR1 LNHDA and CDR2 SQIVND come from the germline V gene (reference sequence). Trimming cost V 4 bases and J 8 bases; bases outside gene matches: 3. For the CDR3, the DNA is TGTGCCAGTAGTAGGACAGGGCGGGAAGCTTTCTTT. Residues: CASSRTGREAFF.

The sample holds one count of this clone. The chain recombines TRBV6-5 with TRBJ2-1, with TRBD1 matching over 7 bases. With 6 bases clipped from V and 0 bases from J, the junction kept 5 bases outside the gene matches. This CDR3 is built from 15 residues. The germline gives CDR1 MNHEY, CDR2 SVGAGI. CDR3 sequence reads: CASSRQGSSYNEQFF. The CDR3 DNA reads TGTGCCAGCAGCAGACAGGGAAGCTCCTACAATGAGCAGTTCTTC.

The chain is built from TRBV5-6 and TRBJ1-2; TRBD1 matches 7 bases. The CDR3 extends over 13 amino acids. The germline gives CDR1 SGHDT, CDR2 YYEEEE. The junction had 8 bases not matched to a gene; V was cut back by 0 bases and J by 12 bases. The DNA for the CDR3 is TGTGCCAGCAGCTTGGCCATGGGACAGAGGAACACCTTC. Its translation is CASSLAMGQRNTF. The entire variable domain, with the rest obtained from reference TRBV5-6 and TRBJ1-2, is as follows: DAGVTQSPTHLIKTRGQQVTLRCSPKSGHDTVSWYQQALGQGPQFIFQYYEEEERQRGNFPDRFSGHQFPNYSSELNVNALLLGDSALYLCASSLAMGQRNTFGSGTRLTVV.

The chain combines TRBV2 with TRBJ2-3, with TRBD2 as a possible D gene (7 bases). Per germline, CDR1 SNHLY and CDR2 FYNNEI. Deletions cut 5 bases from V and 3 bases from J, with 18 bases between. This CDR3 is 16 amino acids long. The CDR3 region has the DNA TGTGCCAGCAGTCCACGAGGGGGACTAACAACAGATACGCAGTATTTT. This sequence encodes CASSPRGGLTTDTQYF.

The sample holds one count of this clone. The chain is built from TRBV6-1 and TRBJ2-1; 7 nucleotides agree with TRBD1. Germline trimming cut 5 bases from V and 7 bases from J; bases unmatched to any gene: 8. The CDR3 runs 14 residues. The germline V gene has CDR1 MNHNS and CDR2 SASEGT. CDR3 bases: TGTGCCAGCAGTTCCTACAGGGGTGTGAATGAGCAGTTCTTC. This encodes CASSSYRGVNEQFF.

The chain recombines TRBV11-3 with TRBJ2-7, with 7 bases aligning to TRBD1. This CDR3 has 17 amino acids. Germline CDR1 and CDR2: SGHNT and YENEEA. Trimming at V came to 4 bases and at J to 2 bases, leaving 14 bases not matched to a gene. CDR3 sequence reads: CASSSSWDSEGPYEQYF. Here the CDR3 DNA reads TGTGCCAGCAGCTCCTCCTGGGACAGTGAGGGCCCCTACGAGCAGTACTTC.

This clone was recorded once. This chain connects TRBV5-8 to TRBJ1-2, with TRBD1 matching over 9 bases. The CDR3 is 14 residues long. The germline CDR1 and CDR2 sequences are SGHTS and YDEGEE. J was trimmed by 6 bases and V by 6 bases; bases with no gene match: 9. The CDR3 sequence: CASNPTGGVDGYTF. DNA for the CDR3: TGTGCCAGCAACCCTACAGGGGGCGTAGATGGCTACACCTTC.

A few counts support this clone. The chain uses TRBV5-1 and TRBJ2-7; no clear D gene. V was shortened by 4 bases and J by 3 bases, with 2 bases between the two germline ends. This CDR3 comprises 10 residues. Germline V gene data show CDR1 as SGHRS and CDR2 as YFSETQ. The CDR3 spells CASSRYEQYF. In DNA form, the CDR3 reads TGCGCCAGCAGCCGCTACGAGCAGTACTTC.

This chain links TRBV30 with TRBJ2-3, with 10 bases lining up with TRBD2. CDR3 length: 16 residues. Germline V gene sequence: CDR1 GTSNPN, CDR2 SVGIG (reference sequence). The junction had 10 bases not matched to a gene; V was cut back by 3 bases and J by 4 bases. The CDR3 loop reads CAWSEASTSGSDTQYF. The CDR3 DNA reads TGTGCCTGGAGCGAAGCCTCGACTAGCGGGTCAGATACGCAGTATTTT.

J is TRBJ2-7 and V is TRBV2, with a weak D call TRBD1 (6 bases). V lost 10 bases, J lost 2 bases, and 12 bases lay in between. Germline CDR1 reads SNHLY; CDR2 reads FYNNEI. The CDR3 covers 12 residues. Here the CDR3 reads CATSRTAYEQYF. In DNA form, the CDR3 reads TGTGCCACTTCTAGGACAGCCTACGAGCAGTACTTC.

This chain uses TRBV4-1 with TRBJ1-6; tentatively, D is TRBD1 (5 bases). Germline V gives CDR1 MGHRA, CDR2 YSYEKL. V lost 4 bases, J lost 5 bases, and 12 bases lay in between. This CDR3 region has 15 residues. CDR3 sequence reads: CASSPAGYHNSPLHF. The CDR3 coding sequence is TGCGCCAGCAGCCCGGCAGGGTATCATAATTCACCCCTCCACTTT.

The V and J genes are TRBV15 and TRBJ2-1; a weak D match, TRBD2 (5 bases). From germline, CDR1 is LNHNV and CDR2 YYDKDF (reference sequence). This CDR3 comprises 15 residues. V was shortened by 7 bases and J by 0 bases, with 13 bases between the two germline ends. The CDR3 is CATTTSGNSYNEQFF. The CDR3 DNA sequence: TGTGCCACCACTACGAGCGGCAACTCCTACAATGAGCAGTTCTTC. Full variable domain (outside the CDR3, taken from reference TRBV15 and TRBJ2-1): DAMVIQNPRYQVTQFGKPVTLSCSQTLNHNVMYWYQQKSSQAPKLLFHYYDKDFNNEADTPDNFQSRRPNTSFCFLDIRSPGLGDTAMYLCATTTSGNSYNEQFFGPGTRLTVL.

The chain recombines TRBV30 with TRBJ1-4; 11 bases are a match to TRBD1. The trim removed 1 base at V and 7 bases at J, leaving 2 bases unmatched. The CDR3 is 14 amino acids. CDR1 GTSNPN and CDR2 SVGIG come from the germline V gene (reference sequence). CDR3 loop: CAWSGTGGFEKLFF. The CDR3, as DNA: TGTGCCTGGAGTGGGACAGGGGGCTTTGAAAAACTGTTTTTT.

V gene TRBV9 combines with J gene TRBJ2-3; 8 bases fit TRBD2. CDR3 size: 16 residues. The germline gives CDR1 SGDLS, CDR2 YYNGEE. Trimming took 4 bases from V and 2 from J; bases not matched to a gene: 9. The CDR3 sequence is CASSPREGLNTDTQYF. The CDR3 region has the DNA TGTGCCAGCAGCCCCCGGGAGGGCCTAAACACAGATACGCAGTATTTT. Drawing the rest from reference TRBV9 and TRBJ2-3, the complete variable domain is DSGVTQTPKHLITATGQRVTLRCSPRSGDLSVYWYQQSLDQGLQFLIQYYNGEERAKGNILERFSAQQFPDLHSELNLSSLELGDSALYFCASSPREGLNTDTQYFGPGTRLTVL.

A few counts support this clone. The chain links TRBV29-1 to TRBJ1-5; no definite D call. Germline lookup yields CDR1 SQVTM and CDR2 ANQGSEA. CDR3 length: 13 amino acids. Trimming stripped 6 bases from V and 6 bases from J, with 15 bases between. The CDR3 bases are TGCAGCGTGAGGGCCCGCTCGGGTCAGCCCCAGCATTTT. It specifies CSVRARSGQPQHF.

The J gene is TRBJ1-2, the V gene TRBV5-4, with D tentatively TRBD1 (5 bases). CDR1 is SGHNT, CDR2 YYREEE, per germline (reference sequence). Trimming shortened V by 3 bases and J by 2 bases, and 20 bases separated the two germline ends. The CDR3 spans 17 residues. CDR3 sequence (DNA): TGTGCCAGCAGCTCCTGGATTGGTGGAGGGGTGAACTATGGCTACACCTTC. Translation gives CASSSWIGGGVNYGYTF.

The rearrangement joins TRBV9 to TRBJ2-5; 11 bases agree with TRBD2. The ends lost 5 bases at V and 5 bases at J; junction bases unmatched: 20. Germline V CDR1 and CDR2: SGDLS, YYNGEE. This CDR3 contains 19 residues. The CDR3 region has the DNA TGTGCCAGCAGATTTATCTTAAGGGCTAGCGGGAGGCGGGTGGAGACCCAGTACTTC. Its translation is CASRFILRASGRRVETQYF.